The T cell receptor (beta chain) under discussion was sequenced for a study of long-term antiretroviral therapy in people with HIV. Runs used v3.0 of the immunoSEQ assay and were done at survey level. Data came from immunoSEQ multiplex PCR; TCRdb stores just in-frame clones and leaves some out. Of more than 15,000 clones listed, roughly 76% were seen once; the top ten hold about 15%. The TCR was taken from a woman aged 45-60 years with HIV. The sequences come from unsorted PBMCs, collected 1.5 years before starting antiretroviral therapy.

CDR3 DNA sequence: TGTGCCAGCAGCCGGGACAGGGGAGGCTACACCTTC. Translation gives CASSRDRGGYTF. This sequence joins TRBV6-5 and TRBJ1-2; 10 nucleotides line up with TRBD1. Trimming at V came to 6 bases and at J to 8 bases, leaving 3 bases not matched to a gene. Per germline, CDR1 MNHEY and CDR2 SVGAGI. The length of the CDR3 is 12 residues.